The 24 T cell receptor beta chains below all came from one sample that was sequenced in a study of cytomegalovirus exposure and HLA in healthy donors. A multiplex PCR was run with 60 Vbeta primers and 13 Jbeta primers. Only in-frame clones appear in the TCRdb table, and some are missing; sequencing was by immunoSEQ multiplex PCR. The profile shows about 82,000 clones, around 78% of them singletons. The sample taken for sequencing was PBMCs. Source of these receptors: a male donor in good health and CMV-seropositive.

CDR3 protein: CASSQDVLLASYNEQFF. CDR3 nucleotide sequence: TGTGCCAGCAGCCAAGATGTCCTCCTAGCGTCCTACAATGAGCAGTTCTTC. The chain combines TRBV14 with TRBJ2-1; D may be TRBD2 (6 bases). This CDR3 is 17 amino acids long. CDR1 is SGHDN, CDR2 FVKESK, per germline. Trimming took off 0 bases at V and 1 base at J, with 13 bases between the two ends.

V is TRBV5-1 and J is TRBJ1-1; 7 positions agree with TRBD1. V shed 4 bases, J shed 2 bases, and the junction held 8 bases outside the gene matches. Germline V gene lookup returns CDR1 SGHRS and CDR2 YFSETQ. The CDR3 runs 15 residues. DNA of the CDR3: TGCGCCAGCAGCCCGGAAAGGACAGGAAACACTGAAGCTTTCTTT. Translating gives CASSPERTGNTEAFF.

The genes are TRBV5-1 and TRBJ1-4; 7 bases agree with TRBD1. The CDR3 loop spans 16 amino acids. Germline lookup yields CDR1 SGHRS and CDR2 YFSETQ. Trimming took 0 bases from V and 4 from J; bases not matched to a gene: 6. The CDR3: CASSLEGAKGNEKLFF. CDR3 coding DNA: TGCGCCAGCAGCTTGGAGGGGGCGAAGGGTAATGAAAAACTGTTTTTT.

This clone was seen a single time. V is TRBV27 and J is TRBJ2-7; TRBD1 agrees at 8 bases. This CDR3 is built from 14 residues. V gave up 5 bases and J gave up 1 base; unmatched junction bases: 4. CDR1 is MNHEY, CDR2 SMNVEV, per germline (reference sequence). This CDR3 reads CASSPQGASYEQYF. CDR3 coding DNA: TGTGCCAGCAGTCCGCAGGGGGCATCCTACGAGCAGTACTTC.

This chain connects TRBV28 to TRBJ1-1; 7 bases are shared with TRBD1. The germline CDR1 and CDR2 sequences are MDHEN and SYDVKM. V lost 4 bases, J lost 2 bases, and 10 bases stayed unmatched. The length of the CDR3 is 16 residues. The CDR3 sequence: CASSSHTGAINTEAFF. Written as DNA, the CDR3 is TGTGCCAGCAGTTCCCACACAGGGGCAATAAACACTGAAGCTTTCTTT.

The chain recombines TRBV28 with TRBJ2-7; TRBD2 matches 11 bases. After removal of 5 bases from V and 3 bases from J, the junction contained 3 bases not matched to a gene. Germline CDR1 reads MDHEN; CDR2 reads SYDVKM. The CDR3 contains 14 residues. The CDR3 loop is CASSPTSGIYEQYF. For the CDR3, the DNA is TGTGCCAGCAGTCCGACTAGCGGGATCTACGAGCAGTACTTC.

This sequence joins TRBV6-6 and TRBJ1-4; a possible D gene is TRBD1 (5 bases). The CDR3 covers 16 residues. The germline gives CDR1 MNHNY, CDR2 SVGAGI (reference sequence). Trimming removed 5 bases at V and 0 bases at J, with 13 bases between. CDR3: CASSTQVTATNEKLFF. The CDR3 DNA follows: TGTGCCAGCAGTACACAGGTTACGGCAACTAATGAAAAACTGTTTTTT.

This chain joins TRBV30 and TRBJ1-5; possible D gene TRBD1, 6 bases. The CDR3 consists of 13 residues. Germline CDR1 reads GTSNPN; CDR2 reads SVGIG (reference sequence). The V end lost 1 base, the J end lost 6 bases, and 10 bases lay between the germline ends. In nucleotides, the CDR3 is TGTGCCTGGAGTGACACAGGGTTTCAGCCCCAGCATTTT. This sequence encodes CAWSDTGFQPQHF. Drawing the rest from reference TRBV30 and TRBJ1-5, the complete variable domain is SQTIHQWPATLVQPVGSPLSLECTVEGTSNPNLYWYRQAAGRGLQLLFYSVGIGQISSEVPQNLSASRPQDRQFILSSKKLLLSDSGFYLCAWSDTGFQPQHFGDGTRLSIL.

The V call is TRBV6-5, the J call TRBJ2-1, with TRBD1 as a possible D gene (5 bases). The CDR3 contains 15 residues. Germline CDR1 is MNHEY and CDR2 is SVGAGI. The V end was cut by 0 bases, the J end by 4 bases, with 10 bases between. The DNA for the CDR3 is TGTGCCAGCAGTTACTCGGCAGGGCTTTACAATGAGCAGTTCTTC. Protein sequence: CASSYSAGLYNEQFF.

The chain has TRBV2 and TRBJ2-1; no firm D call. The CDR3 spans 14 residues. V lost 0 bases to trimming and J lost 3 bases, with 6 bases between them. CDR1 is SNHLY, CDR2 FYNNEI, per germline. The CDR3 loop reads CASSEARSYNEQFF. The DNA of the CDR3 is TGTGCCAGCAGTGAAGCGAGGAGCTACAATGAGCAGTTCTTC.

This clone was picked up a small number of times. The chain employs TRBV6-1 and TRBJ1-1; D is perhaps TRBD1 (5 bases). The germline CDR1 and CDR2 sequences are MNHNS and SASEGT. Trimming pared 1 base from V and 7 bases from J, leaving 10 bases between. This CDR3 is 13 amino acids long. The CDR3 DNA is TGTGCCAGCAGTGAAGGATGGGGCGGTGAAGCTTTCTTT. This encodes CASSEGWGGEAFF.

This clone has more than one count but fewer than ten. V usage is TRBV7-2 and J usage is TRBJ2-7; D is possibly TRBD1 (6 bases). Germline CDR1 SGHTA, CDR2 FQGNSA. The CDR3 consists of 12 residues. V was trimmed by 5 bases and J by 6 bases, leaving 11 bases between them. The CDR3, as DNA: TGTGCCAGCAGCCTACAGGGTTCCGAGCAGTACTTC. Encoded protein: CASSLQGSEQYF.

V gene TRBV7-2 combines with J gene TRBJ2-7; 11 nucleotides match TRBD2. With 0 bases clipped from V and 6 bases from J, the junction kept 4 bases outside the gene matches. Germline assignment: CDR1 SGHTA and CDR2 FQGNSA. The CDR3 is made up of 15 amino acids. CDR3 sequence reads: CASSLAIAGGREQYF. The CDR3 DNA follows: TGTGCCAGCAGCTTAGCCATAGCGGGGGGGCGCGAGCAGTACTTC.

The chain recombines TRBV28 with TRBJ2-7, with 7 nucleotides matching TRBD2. Losses at the gene ends were 2 bases for V and 6 bases for J; bases not matched to a gene: 7. Germline CDR1 and CDR2: MDHEN and SYDVKM. There are 14 residues in the CDR3. This CDR3 reads CASSLASGGSEQYF. Written as DNA, the CDR3 is TGTGCCAGCAGTTTAGCCTCCGGGGGGAGCGAGCAGTACTTC.

The sample holds one count of this clone. V usage is TRBV25-1 and J usage is TRBJ1-1, with D tentatively TRBD1 (6 bases). CDR1 MGHDK and CDR2 SYGVNS come from the germline V gene. The CDR3 covers 14 residues. V lost 7 bases and J 6 bases, leaving 18 bases between the germline ends. The CDR3 spells CASIDWGLTSEAFF. The DNA of the CDR3 is TGTGCCAGCATCGACTGGGGGCTTACATCTGAAGCTTTCTTT.

The CDR3 protein is CASSQGDRGSGNTIYF. DNA for the CDR3: TGCGCCAGCAGCCAGGGCGACAGGGGCTCTGGAAACACCATATATTTT. This chain links TRBV4-1 with TRBJ1-3, with 8 positions matching TRBD1. CDR1 is MGHRA, CDR2 YSYEKL, per germline. The J segment lost 0 bases and the V segment lost 3 bases, leaving 4 bases of the junction unmatched. The CDR3 has 16 amino acids.

This chain links TRBV5-1 with TRBJ2-5; D is possibly TRBD2 (6 bases). The CDR3 extends over 17 amino acids. V was clipped by 3 bases and J by 2 bases, with 20 bases between them. Germline V gives CDR1 SGHRS, CDR2 YFSETQ. CDR3 bases: TGCGCCAGCAGCTCGGGCCGAGCACTAGCCGATCAAGAGACCCAGTACTTC. Amino acid sequence: CASSSGRALADQETQYF.

The chain is built from TRBV5-1 and TRBJ2-5; 9 bases align to TRBD1. Gene TRBJ2-7 matches the end of the DNA better, so the J call may be wrong. Germline CDR1 reads SGHRS; CDR2 reads YFSETQ. CDR3 size: 16 residues. CDR3 DNA sequence: TGCGCCAGCAGCTCGGAGGGGTGGGACAGGGCCTACGAGCAGTACTTC. This translates into CASSSEGWDRAYEQYF.

This rearrangement joins TRBV6-1 to TRBJ1-5; D might be TRBD1 (5 bases). Trimming took off 2 bases at V and 3 bases at J, with 8 bases between the two ends. CDR3 length: 14 residues. Germline lookup yields CDR1 MNHNS and CDR2 SASEGT. This CDR3 reads CASSETGVNQPQHF. In nucleotides, the CDR3 is TGTGCCAGCAGTGAAACAGGCGTCAATCAGCCCCAGCATTTT.

This chain's CDR3 is CAISGGTRPGWTQHF. CDR3 nucleotides: TGTGCCATCAGTGGCGGGACCCGTCCAGGATGGACCCAGCATTTT. The chain has TRBV10-3 and TRBJ1-5; a possible D gene is TRBD1 (5 bases). V was clipped by 4 bases and J by 11 bases, with 21 bases between them. This CDR3 is built from 15 residues. The germline V gene encodes CDR1 ENHRY and CDR2 SYGVKD.

The V gene is TRBV19, the J gene TRBJ2-7; 9 nucleotides line up with TRBD1. Germline V lookup: CDR1 LNHDA, CDR2 SQIVND (reference sequence). The CDR3 consists of 15 residues. The ends lost 5 bases at V and 6 bases at J; junction bases unmatched: 11. The CDR3 reads CASSSTGTGFCEQYF. The CDR3 nucleotides are TGTGCCAGTAGTTCAACCGGGACAGGGTTCTGCGAGCAGTACTTC.

The rearrangement uses TRBV7-2 and TRBJ2-5, with a tentative D call TRBD1 (5 bases). V was cut by 1 base and J by 5 bases, with 20 bases left in between. The CDR3 sequence is 17 residues long. Germline-derived CDR1 and CDR2 are SGHTA and FQGNSA. The CDR3 region has the DNA TGTGCCAGCAGCTTAGGAGCTGTAATATCAGGGCGCGAGACCCAGTACTTC. Translation gives CASSLGAVISGRETQYF. Supplemented by reference TRBV7-2 and TRBJ2-5, the full variable domain reads GAGVSQSPSNKVTEKGKDVELRCDPISGHTALYWYRQSLGQGLEFLIYFQGNSAPDKSGLPSDRFSAERTGGSVSTLTIQRTQQEDSAVYLCASSLGAVISGRETQYFGPGTRLLVL.

This clone was counted between two and nine times. The chain carries TRBV2 and TRBJ2-7; 7 bases map to TRBD2. V lost 9 bases, J lost 3 bases, and 2 bases stayed unmatched. The CDR3 contains 11 residues. Germline loops: CDR1 SNHLY, CDR2 FYNNEI. The CDR3 DNA sequence: TGTGCCAGTACGGGGGGCTACGAGCAGTACTTC. Protein sequence: CASTGGYEQYF.

A remark on this clone: One end of the junction fails to match germline, which may point to a read error. This chain uses TRBV7-2 with TRBJ1-4; no clear D gene. Germline CDR1 and CDR2: SGHTA and FQGNSA. The CDR3 covers 13 residues. The CDR3 loop reads CASSPPSSEKQFF. The CDR3 DNA follows: TGTGCCAGCAGCCCCCCTTCAAGTGAAAAACAGTTTTTT. Based on the CDR3 plus reference TRBV7-2 and TRBJ1-4, the full variable domain is GAGVSQSPSNKVTEKGKDVELRCDPISGHTALYWYRQSLGQGLEFLIYFQGNSAPDKSGLPSDRFSAERTGGSVSTLTIQRTQQEDSAVYLCASSPPSSEKQFFGSGTQLSVL.